Sequencing of this T cell receptor beta chain was carried out in a study of OX40 agonist ivuxolimab in advanced cancers. V shed 1 base and J shed 5 bases, with 15 bases lying between them. The CDR3 length is 16 residues. Germline CDR1 reads MNHNS; CDR2 reads SASEGT. Using immunoSEQ multiplex PCR, the repertoire was profiled, and TCRdb retains in-frame clones only, with some absent. The table shows roughly 72,000 clones, with roughly 80% occurring only once. This clone was seen a handful of times. The TCR sequence derives from an adult with an advanced solid tumor such as melanoma, head and neck, liver or kidney cancer. The chain joins TRBV6-1 to TRBJ1-5; no clear D gene. The sample was CD4+ or CD8+ T cells sorted from blood, taken in a trial of the OX40 agonist ivuxolimab. CDR3 protein: CASSEGYRVDHQPQHF. CDR3 DNA: TGTGCCAGCAGTGAAGGTTATAGGGTGGACCATCAGCCCCAGCATTTT.